The 24 T cell receptor beta chains below come from one sample, sequenced in a study of blood T cells in healthy people across ages. It was with a sample-barcoded 5' primer and a J-beta primer mix that a second PCR of about 6 to 12 cycles was run. MiXCR, applied by TCRdb to the 5' RACE reads, yields one record per CDR3 protein. Here the sample spans around 820,000 distinct CDR3 sequences, about 25% being singletons. This sample was shared with a second study, whose subject was T cells of mothers and their children.

The specimen was blood. Receptors were obtained from a boy younger than 18 in good health.

The chain couples TRBV7-9 to TRBJ2-5, with a tentative D call TRBD1 (5 bases). CDR3 length: 13 residues. V lost 6 bases to trimming and J lost 2 bases, with 10 bases between them. The germline V gene encodes CDR1 SEHNR and CDR2 FQNEAQ (reference sequence). The CDR3 bases are TGTGCCAGCAGGAGTGCAGGGCAAGAGACCCAGTACTTC. It codes for CASRSAGQETQYF.

J is TRBJ2-4 and V is TRBV28; 10 positions match TRBD1. V trimming: 4 bases; J trimming: 7 bases; junction bases outside the gene matches: 10. The CDR3 contains 16 residues. The germline CDR1 and CDR2 sequences are MDHEN and SYDVKM. The CDR3 DNA sequence: TGTGCCAGCAGTTACGACGAAGGGACAGGGGATAACATTCAGTACTTC. This codes for CASSYDEGTGDNIQYF.

This clonotype was detected a few times. J is TRBJ2-7 and V is TRBV12-3 or TRBV12-4; possibly TRBD2 for D (5 bases). The V end was cut by 1 base, the J end by 5 bases, with 12 bases between. The CDR3 is 14 amino acids. This CDR3 reads CASSLDLEAHEQYF. CDR3 in DNA: TGTGCCAGCAGTTTAGACTTGGAGGCCCACGAGCAGTACTTC.

The rearrangement uses TRBV7-6 and TRBJ2-7; D gene unclear. Germline V gives CDR1 SGHVS, CDR2 FNYEAQ. CDR3 length: 13 amino acids. V was cut by 2 bases and J by 2 bases, with 7 bases left in between. The CDR3 DNA is TGTGCCAGCAGCTTACAGGAGACCTACGAGCAGTACTTC. It is translated as CASSLQETYEQYF.

This sequence joins TRBV12-3 or TRBV12-4 and TRBJ2-5, with D unresolved. There are 11 residues in the CDR3. With 8 bases removed from V and 1 base from J, the gap between germline ends came to 5 bases. This CDR3 reads CASGLQETQYF. The CDR3 DNA reads as TGTGCCAGCGGGCTCCAAGAGACCCAGTACTTC.

The rearrangement joins TRBV28 to TRBJ2-7, with D perhaps being TRBD1 or TRBD2 (6 bases each). V lost 5 bases and J lost 3, with 20 bases in between. This CDR3 spans 16 amino acids. The V gene's germline CDR1 is MDHEN and CDR2 SYDVKM. The CDR3 loop is CASSPPRGTTGYEQYF. In nucleotides, the CDR3 is TGTGCCAGCAGTCCACCCCGGGGGACAACCGGCTACGAGCAGTACTTC.

The chain joins TRBV7-9 to TRBJ2-1; 13 positions agree with TRBD2. In germline, CDR1 is SEHNR, CDR2 FQNEAQ (reference sequence). This CDR3 comprises 16 residues. J was trimmed by 4 bases and V by 5 bases; bases with no gene match: 5. CDR3 loop: CASSQELAGGYNEQFF. DNA of the CDR3: TGTGCCAGCAGCCAGGAACTAGCGGGAGGGTACAATGAGCAGTTCTTC.

This clonotype has more than one count but fewer than ten. An end of the junction does not agree with germline; a read error may underlie this. The rearrangement uses TRBV15 and TRBJ2-7, with a weak D call TRBD1 (7 bases). From germline, CDR1 is LNHNV and CDR2 YYDKDF (reference sequence). The CDR3 contains 13 residues. In nucleotides, the CDR3 is TGTGCCACCAGCGCAGGAGGGGGCTACAAGCAGTACTTC. It is translated as CATSAGGGYKQYF.

This chain links TRBV7-2 with TRBJ2-3; the D is unclear. The V gene's germline CDR1 is SGHTA and CDR2 FQGNSA. The CDR3 is 15 amino acids. V dropped 5 bases and J dropped 4 bases, with 16 bases sitting between them. CDR3 DNA: TGTGCCAGCAGCCCCGAACGCGAATGGGCAGATACGCAGTATTTT. It yields the protein CASSPEREWADTQYF.

The chain is built from TRBV27 and TRBJ2-3, with D unclear. CDR3 length equals 15 residues. V lost 5 bases and J lost 7, with 19 bases in between. The V gene's germline CDR1 is MNHEY and CDR2 SMNVEV (reference sequence). In DNA form, the CDR3 reads TGTGCCAGCAGTCGAGGCGACCTACTGTCAAATACGCAGTATTTT. Translated, it gives CASSRGDLLSNTQYF.

This chain uses TRBV7-9 with TRBJ2-5; 7 bases are a match to TRBD1. The J call is uncertain, as TRBJ2-7 better fits the DNA end. The CDR3 covers 14 residues. Germline CDR1 and CDR2: SEHNR and FQNEAQ (reference sequence). CDR3 residues: CASSPDRVANEQYF. The CDR3 nucleotides read TGTGCCAGCAGCCCAGACAGGGTAGCAAACGAGCAGTACTTC.

The J gene is TRBJ1-1, the V gene TRBV13, with no clear D. Germline V CDR1 and CDR2: PRHDT, FYEKMQ (reference sequence). V lost 5 bases to trimming and J lost 7 bases, with 8 bases between them. This CDR3 has 11 amino acids. CDR3 DNA sequence: TGTGCCAGCAGCCAGCAAATTGAAGCTTTCTTT. Its translation: CASSQQIEAFF.

This clonotype was recorded a few times. The V gene is TRBV12-3 or TRBV12-4, the J gene TRBJ2-5, with 7 bases that match TRBD1. V shed 6 bases, J shed 0 bases, and the junction held 16 bases outside the gene matches. The CDR3 spans 18 residues. The CDR3 region has the DNA TGTGCCAGCAGGCGGCAACGGGGTACAGGGGCCAACCAAGAGACCCAGTACTTC. It is translated as CASRRQRGTGANQETQYF.

Only a few counts were recorded for this clonotype. This chain connects TRBV7-2 to TRBJ2-4, with a tentative D call TRBD2 (5 bases). Germline-derived CDR1 and CDR2 are SGHTA and FQGNSA. The V and J ends lost 2 bases and 0 bases respectively, with 11 bases between them. The CDR3 sequence is 16 residues long. The CDR3 is CASSLQDGLAKNIQYF. DNA for the CDR3: TGTGCCAGCAGCTTACAGGACGGACTAGCCAAAAACATTCAGTACTTC.

The rearrangement uses TRBV28 and TRBJ1-4; D uncertain. Trimming cost V 2 bases and J 8 bases, with 12 bases left between them. This CDR3 spans 14 amino acids. CDR1 and CDR2 from the germline V gene are MDHEN and SYDVKM. This chain's CDR3 is CASSLGSPGEKLFF. The CDR3 DNA sequence: TGTGCCAGCAGTTTAGGGTCGCCCGGAGAAAAACTGTTTTTT.

The V call is TRBV3-1, the J call TRBJ1-3, with a possible D match to TRBD1 (5 bases). V shed 6 bases and J shed 0 bases, with 9 bases lying between them. This CDR3 contains 14 residues. CDR1 and CDR2 from the germline V gene are LGHDT and YNNKEL (reference sequence). The CDR3 here is CASSPGFSGNTIYF. CDR3 coding DNA: TGTGCCAGCAGTCCAGGGTTCTCTGGAAACACCATATATTTT.

J is TRBJ2-7 and V is TRBV28; D is perhaps TRBD1 (5 bases). Trimming removed 2 bases from V and 2 bases from J, with 13 bases in between. CDR1 and CDR2 from the germline V gene are MDHEN and SYDVKM. The CDR3 runs to 15 residues. CDR3 sequence: CASSLTGLRTYEQYF. The CDR3 DNA reads TGTGCCAGCAGTTTAACAGGTCTGAGAACCTACGAGCAGTACTTC.

This chain links TRBV7-9 with TRBJ2-3; 10 bases are shared with TRBD1. Germline V CDR1 and CDR2: SEHNR, FQNEAQ (reference sequence). The junction had 7 bases not matched to a gene; V was cut back by 2 bases and J by 2 bases. The CDR3 has 17 amino acids. Here the CDR3 DNA reads TGTGCCAGCAGCTTATGGACAGGGGGAGGGAACACAGATACGCAGTATTTT. Its protein is CASSLWTGGGNTDTQYF. The whole variable domain, remainder taken from reference TRBV7-9 and TRBJ2-3, is DTGVSQNPRHKITKRGQNVTFRCDPISEHNRLYWYRQTLGQGPEFLTYFQNEAQLEKSRLLSDRFSAERPKGSFSTLEIQRTEQGDSAMYLCASSLWTGGGNTDTQYFGPGTRLTVL.

This chain connects TRBV7-9 to TRBJ2-7; D gene uncertain. Per the germline V gene, CDR1 is SEHNR and CDR2 is FQNEAQ (reference sequence). CDR3 length: 14 residues. V was cut by 5 bases and J by 1 base, with 12 bases left in between. CDR3 amino acids: CASSTGPGSYEQYF. CDR3 nucleotide sequence: TGTGCCAGCAGCACCGGGCCAGGTTCCTACGAGCAGTACTTC.

The genes are TRBV24-1 and TRBJ2-5; possible D gene TRBD2, 5 bases. The J call may not be correct, given that the DNA end is closer to TRBJ2-7. The germline V gene encodes CDR1 KGHDR and CDR2 SFDVKD. This CDR3 comprises 14 residues. CDR3: CATSEKIEGYEQYF. The CDR3 DNA follows: TGTGCCACCAGTGAAAAGATAGAGGGCTACGAGCAGTACTTC.

This sequence joins TRBV7-9 and TRBJ2-2; D remains unclear. Per germline, CDR1 SEHNR and CDR2 FQNEAQ (reference sequence). This CDR3 contains 16 residues. V was cut by 0 bases and J by 9 bases, with 17 bases left in between. CDR3 in DNA: TGTGCCAGCAGCTTAGCGGGCAGAGGAAGAGCTTGGGAGCTGTTTTTT. Its translation: CASSLAGRGRAWELFF.

The chain employs TRBV10-3 and TRBJ2-4; possible D gene TRBD1, 5 bases. The V end lost 0 bases, the J end lost 4 bases, and 7 bases lay between the germline ends. The CDR3 extends over 14 amino acids. The V gene's germline CDR1 is ENHRY and CDR2 SYGVKD. CDR3 region: CAISESTEKNIQYF. The CDR3 bases are TGTGCCATCAGTGAGTCGACAGAAAAAAACATTCAGTACTTC.

The rearrangement uses TRBV9 and TRBJ2-1, with 8 bases that match TRBD1. The length of the CDR3 is 15 residues. Per the germline V gene, CDR1 is SGDLS and CDR2 is YYNGEE. The trim removed 3 bases at V and 2 bases at J, leaving 4 bases unmatched. The CDR3 DNA reads as TGTGCCAGCAGCGGCGGACAGGGACCCTACAATGAGCAGTTCTTC. This translates into CASSGGQGPYNEQFF.

The CDR3 sequence: CASSQDQIAKNIQYF. The CDR3 coding sequence is TGCGCCAGCAGCCAAGATCAGATAGCCAAAAACATTCAGTACTTC. The chain combines TRBV4-3 with TRBJ2-4; D is unclear. Germline V gives CDR1 LGHNA, CDR2 YSLEER. The CDR3 is 15 amino acids. Trimming left V 0 bases short and J 0 bases short, with 6 bases between.